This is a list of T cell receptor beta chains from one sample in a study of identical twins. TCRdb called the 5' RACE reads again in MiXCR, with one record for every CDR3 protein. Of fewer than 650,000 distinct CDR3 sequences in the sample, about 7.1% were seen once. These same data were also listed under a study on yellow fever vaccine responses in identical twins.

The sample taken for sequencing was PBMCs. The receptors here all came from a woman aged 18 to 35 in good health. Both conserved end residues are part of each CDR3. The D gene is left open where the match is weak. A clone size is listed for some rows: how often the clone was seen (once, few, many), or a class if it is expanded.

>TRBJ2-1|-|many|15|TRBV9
TGTGCCAGCAGCGTTGGAGCGAAGCCAAACAATGAGCAGTTCTTC
CASSVGAKPNNEQFF
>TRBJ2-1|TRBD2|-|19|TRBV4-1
TGCGCCAGCAGCCAAGATCTCCGACTAGCGGGAGGGCTGTACAATGAGCAGTTCTTC
CASSQDLRLAGGLYNEQFF
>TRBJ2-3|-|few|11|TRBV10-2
TGCGCCAGCAGTCCTATAGATACGCAGTATTTT
CASSPIDTQYF
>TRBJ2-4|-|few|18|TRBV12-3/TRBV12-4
TGTGCCAGCAAAATGGCAGGGTCTTCGGGTTTAGCCAAAAACATTCAGTACTTC
CASKMAGSSGLAKNIQYF
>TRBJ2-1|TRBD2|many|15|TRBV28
TGTGCCAGCAGGAAAAGCGGGGGGCCCTACAATGAGCAGTTCTTC
CASRKSGGPYNEQFF
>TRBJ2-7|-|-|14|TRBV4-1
TGCGCCAGCAGCCAAGGGAGTCCGATCTACGAGCAGTACTTC
CASSQGSPIYEQYF
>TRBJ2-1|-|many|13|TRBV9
TGTGCCAGCAGCGAGGACACCTACAATGAGCAGTTCTTC
CASSEDTYNEQFF
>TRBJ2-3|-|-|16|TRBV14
TGTGCCAGCAGCCACCCACCCGGTGGGGAGAGGGGTACGCAGTATTTT
CASSHPPGGERGTQYF
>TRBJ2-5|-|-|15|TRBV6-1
TGTGCCAGCAGTGAACCGGGGACCCGAGGGGAGACCCAGTACTTC
CASSEPGTRGETQYF
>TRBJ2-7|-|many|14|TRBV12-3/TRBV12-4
TGTGCCAGCACCGATCGGCGTTGGTCCTACGAGCAGTACTTC
CASTDRRWSYEQYF
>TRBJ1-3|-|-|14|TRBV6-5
TGTGCCAGCAGTTATATCAGGGATGGAAACACCATATATTTT
CASSYIRDGNTIYF
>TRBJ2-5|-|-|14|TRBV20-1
TGCAGTGCCCCCAGGTCCCGACTAGACGAGACCCAGTACTTC
CSAPRSRLDETQYF
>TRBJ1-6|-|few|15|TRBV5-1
TGCGCCAGCAGCTGGGGCTCGGGATATAATTCACCCCTCCACTTT
CASSWGSGYNSPLHF
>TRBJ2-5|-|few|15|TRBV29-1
TGCAGCGTTGAGGGCGCCATCCGAAACCAAGAGACCCAGTACTTC
CSVEGAIRNQETQYF
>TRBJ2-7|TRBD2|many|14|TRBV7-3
TGTGCCAGCAGCTTACTAGCGGGAGAAGGCGAGCAGTACTTC
CASSLLAGEGEQYF
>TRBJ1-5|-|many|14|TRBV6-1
TGTGCCAGCAGTCAGACAGTTTACAATCAGCCCCAGCATTTT
CASSQTVYNQPQHF
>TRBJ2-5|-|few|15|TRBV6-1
TGTGCCAGCAGTAAAAGACAGGGAGGTGGGGAGACCCAGTACTTC
CASSKRQGGGETQYF
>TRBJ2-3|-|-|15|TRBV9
TGTGCCAGCAGCGTAGTCGCAGGTGGGGGGAATACGCAGTATTTT
CASSVVAGGGNTQYF
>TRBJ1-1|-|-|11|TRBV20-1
TGCAGAGCGGACGGGAACACTGAAGCTTTCTTT
CRADGNTEAFF
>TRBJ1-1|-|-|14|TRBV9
TGTGCCAGCAGCGTGGACAGTCCTGGGACTGAAGCTTTCTTT
CASSVDSPGTEAFF
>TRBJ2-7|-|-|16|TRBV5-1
TGCGCCAGCAGCTTGAAGCCCCGGGACACGATCTACGAGCAGTACTTC
CASSLKPRDTIYEQYF
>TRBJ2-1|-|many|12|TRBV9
TGTGCCAGCAGCGTTATTTACAATGAGCAGTTCTTC
CASSVIYNEQFF
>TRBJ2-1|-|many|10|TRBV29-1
TGCAGCGTTGTCCCGTCTGAGCAGTTCTTC
CSVVPSEQFF
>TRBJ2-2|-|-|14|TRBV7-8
TGTGCCAGCAGCTTGCGTGGAAGAGGCGGGGAGCTGTTTTTT
CASSLRGRGGELFF
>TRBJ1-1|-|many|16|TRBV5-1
TGCGCCAGCAGCTTAAGAGGGGCAAGCACGGTGACTGAAGCTTTCTTT
CASSLRGASTVTEAFF
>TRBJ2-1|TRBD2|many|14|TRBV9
TGTGCCAGCAGCGACGGACTAGCGGGAGTGGAGCAGTTCTTC
CASSDGLAGVEQFF
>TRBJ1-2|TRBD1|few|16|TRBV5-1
TGCGCCAGCAGAACAGGGGAGGGGACAGGGATATATGGCTACACCTTC
CASRTGEGTGIYGYTF
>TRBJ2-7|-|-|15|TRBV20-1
TGCAGTGCTAGTTCGTTCGGCAGGGGGGTCTACGAGCAGTACTTC
CSASSFGRGVYEQYF
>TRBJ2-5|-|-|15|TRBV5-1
TGCGCCAGCAGGAGCCAGGGAACTCCTGGGGAGACCCAGTACTTC
CASRSQGTPGETQYF
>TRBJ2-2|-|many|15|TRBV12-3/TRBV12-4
TGTGCCAGCAGTTTGGCCCCCGGGTCCACCGGGGAGCTGTTTTTT
CASSLAPGSTGELFF
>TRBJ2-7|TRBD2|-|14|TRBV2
TGTGCCAGCAGCGGGACTAGCGGGAGGGCCTATGCTTACTTC
CASSGTSGRAYAYF
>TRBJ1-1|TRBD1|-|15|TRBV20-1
TGCAGTGCTAGATCTGGGACAGGGAAGAACACTGAAGCTTTCTTT
CSARSGTGKNTEAFF
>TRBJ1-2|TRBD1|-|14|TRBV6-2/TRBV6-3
TGTGCCAGCAGCCGGACAGGGCCGAACTATGGCTACACCTTC
CASSRTGPNYGYTF